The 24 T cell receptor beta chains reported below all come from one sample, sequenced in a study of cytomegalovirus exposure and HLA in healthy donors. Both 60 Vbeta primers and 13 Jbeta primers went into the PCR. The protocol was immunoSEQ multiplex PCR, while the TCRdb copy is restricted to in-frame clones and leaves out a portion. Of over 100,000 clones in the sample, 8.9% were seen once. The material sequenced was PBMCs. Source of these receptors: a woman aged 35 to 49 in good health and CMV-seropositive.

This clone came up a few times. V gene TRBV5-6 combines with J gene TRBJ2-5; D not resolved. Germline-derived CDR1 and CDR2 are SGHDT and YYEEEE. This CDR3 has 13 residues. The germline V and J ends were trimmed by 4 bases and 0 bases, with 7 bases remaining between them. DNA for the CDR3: TGTGCCAGCAGCCCGGAGAACCAAGAGACCCAGTACTTC. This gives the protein CASSPENQETQYF.

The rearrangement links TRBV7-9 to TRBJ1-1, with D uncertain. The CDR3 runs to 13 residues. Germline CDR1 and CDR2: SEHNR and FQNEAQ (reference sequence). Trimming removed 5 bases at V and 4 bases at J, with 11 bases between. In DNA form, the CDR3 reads TGTGCCAGCAGCCTAAGCGGTTTCACTGAAGCTTTCTTT. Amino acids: CASSLSGFTEAFF.

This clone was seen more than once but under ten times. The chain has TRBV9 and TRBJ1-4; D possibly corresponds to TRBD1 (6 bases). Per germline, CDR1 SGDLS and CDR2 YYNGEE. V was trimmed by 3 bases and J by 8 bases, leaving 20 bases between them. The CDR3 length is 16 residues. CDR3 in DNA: TGTGCCAGCAGCGGCAGGGGAGGGGGTCGAATGGAAAAACTGTTTTTT. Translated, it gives CASSGRGGGRMEKLFF. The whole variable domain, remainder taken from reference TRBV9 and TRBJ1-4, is DSGVTQTPKHLITATGQRVTLRCSPRSGDLSVYWYQQSLDQGLQFLIQYYNGEERAKGNILERFSAQQFPDLHSELNLSSLELGDSALYFCASSGRGGGRMEKLFFGSGTQLSVL.

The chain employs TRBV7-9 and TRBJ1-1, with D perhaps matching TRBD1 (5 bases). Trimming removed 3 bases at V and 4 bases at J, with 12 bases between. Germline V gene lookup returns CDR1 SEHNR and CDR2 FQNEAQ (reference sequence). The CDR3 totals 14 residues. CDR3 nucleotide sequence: TGTGCCAGCAGCTTCCTTACAGGATCCACTGAAGCTTTCTTT. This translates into CASSFLTGSTEAFF.

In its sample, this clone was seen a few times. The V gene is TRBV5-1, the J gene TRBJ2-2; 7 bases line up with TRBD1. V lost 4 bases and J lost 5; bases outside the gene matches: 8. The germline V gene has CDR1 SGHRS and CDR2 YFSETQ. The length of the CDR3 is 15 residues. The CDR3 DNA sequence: TGCGCCAGCAGCACTGGACAGGCGAGGACCGGGGAGCTGTTTTTT. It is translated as CASSTGQARTGELFF.

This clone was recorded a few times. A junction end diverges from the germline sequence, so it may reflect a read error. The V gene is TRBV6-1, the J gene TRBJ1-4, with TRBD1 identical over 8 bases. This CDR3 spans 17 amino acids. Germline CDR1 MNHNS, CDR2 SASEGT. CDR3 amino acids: CVSSADRRTGIFEKLFF. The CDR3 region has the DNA TGTGTCAGCAGTGCCGACCGCCGGACAGGGATATTTGAAAAACTGTTTTTT.

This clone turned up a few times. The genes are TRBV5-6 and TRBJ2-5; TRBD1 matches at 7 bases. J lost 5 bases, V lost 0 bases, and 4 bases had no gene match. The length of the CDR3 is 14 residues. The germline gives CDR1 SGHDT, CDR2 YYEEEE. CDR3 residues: CASSLGQGGETQYF. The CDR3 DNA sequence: TGTGCCAGCAGCTTGGGACAGGGTGGGGAGACCCAGTACTTC. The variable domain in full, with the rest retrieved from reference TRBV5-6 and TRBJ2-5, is DAGVTQSPTHLIKTRGQQVTLRCSPKSGHDTVSWYQQALGQGPQFIFQYYEEEERQRGNFPDRFSGHQFPNYSSELNVNALLLGDSALYLCASSLGQGGETQYFGPGTRLLVL.

This chain's CDR3 is CASSPAAGTGVSYGYTF. The CDR3 coding sequence is TGCGCCAGCAGCCCAGCAGCCGGGACAGGGGTTAGCTATGGCTACACCTTC. V and J are TRBV4-3 and TRBJ1-2, with TRBD1 matching over 10 bases. Germline CDR1 LGHNA, CDR2 YSLEER. Losses at the gene ends were 4 bases for V and 4 bases for J; bases not matched to a gene: 12. The CDR3 length is 17 residues.

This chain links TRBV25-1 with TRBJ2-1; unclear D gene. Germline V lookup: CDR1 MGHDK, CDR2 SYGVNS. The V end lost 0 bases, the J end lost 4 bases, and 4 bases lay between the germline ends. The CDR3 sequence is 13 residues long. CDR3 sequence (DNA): TGTGCCAGCAGTGAATACAGTTACAATGAGCAGTTCTTC. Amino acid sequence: CASSEYSYNEQFF. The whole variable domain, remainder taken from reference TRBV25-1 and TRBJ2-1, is EADIYQTPRYLVIGTGKKITLECSQTMGHDKMYWYQQDPGMELHLIHYSYGVNSTEKGDLSSESTVSRIRTEHFPLTLESARPSHTSQYLCASSEYSYNEQFFGPGTRLTVL.

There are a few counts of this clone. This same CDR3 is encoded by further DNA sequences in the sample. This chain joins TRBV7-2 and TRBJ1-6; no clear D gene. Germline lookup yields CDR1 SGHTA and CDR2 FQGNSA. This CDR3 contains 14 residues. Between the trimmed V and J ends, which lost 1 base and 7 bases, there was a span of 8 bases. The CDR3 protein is CASSLVLSNSPLHF. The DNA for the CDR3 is TGTGCCAGCAGCTTAGTCCTTTCGAATTCACCCCTCCACTTT.

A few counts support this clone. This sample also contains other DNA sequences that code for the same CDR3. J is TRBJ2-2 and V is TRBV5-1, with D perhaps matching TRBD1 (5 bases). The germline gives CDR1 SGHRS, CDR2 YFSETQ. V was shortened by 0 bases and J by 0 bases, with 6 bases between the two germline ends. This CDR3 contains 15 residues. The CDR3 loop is CASSLDRTNTGELFF. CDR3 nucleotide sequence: TGCGCCAGCAGCTTGGACAGGACGAACACCGGGGAGCTGTTTTTT.

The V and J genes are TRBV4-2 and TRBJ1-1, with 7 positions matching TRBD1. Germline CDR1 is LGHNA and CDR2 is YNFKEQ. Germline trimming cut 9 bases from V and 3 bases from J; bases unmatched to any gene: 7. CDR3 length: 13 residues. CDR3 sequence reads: CASSYRGYTEAFF. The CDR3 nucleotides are TGTGCCAGTTCTTACAGGGGCTACACTGAAGCTTTCTTT.

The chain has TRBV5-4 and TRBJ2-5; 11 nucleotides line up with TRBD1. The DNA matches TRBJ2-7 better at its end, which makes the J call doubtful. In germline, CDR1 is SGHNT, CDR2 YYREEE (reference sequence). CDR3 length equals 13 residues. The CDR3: CASRDRGLDEQYF. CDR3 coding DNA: TGTGCCAGCAGGGACAGGGGGCTGGACGAGCAGTACTTC.

The CDR3: CASSLARTGANSPLHF. The CDR3 nucleotides read TGTGCCAGCAGCTTAGCTAGGACAGGGGCTAACTCACCCCTCCACTTT. The rearrangement uses TRBV7-3 and TRBJ1-6, with 9 bases lining up with TRBD1. Germline CDR1 and CDR2: SGHTA and FQGTGA. J gave up 10 bases and V 2 bases, and 9 bases lay outside the gene matches. This CDR3 comprises 16 residues.

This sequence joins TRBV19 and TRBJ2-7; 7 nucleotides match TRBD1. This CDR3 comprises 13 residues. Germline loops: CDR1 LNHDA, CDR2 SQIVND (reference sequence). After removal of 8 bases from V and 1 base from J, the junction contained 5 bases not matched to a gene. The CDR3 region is CASRDSLSYEQYF. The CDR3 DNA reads TGTGCCAGTCGGGACAGCCTATCCTACGAGCAGTACTTC.

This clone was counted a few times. CDR3 sequence: CSGLAFSEQYF. In DNA, the CDR3 is TGCAGTGGACTAGCGTTTAGCGAGCAGTACTTC. The rearrangement joins TRBV20-1 to TRBJ2-7, with TRBD2 matching over 8 bases. The trim removed 7 bases at V and 6 bases at J, leaving 5 bases unmatched. The CDR3 sequence is 11 residues long. CDR1 and CDR2 from the germline V gene are DFQATT and SNEGSKA (reference sequence).

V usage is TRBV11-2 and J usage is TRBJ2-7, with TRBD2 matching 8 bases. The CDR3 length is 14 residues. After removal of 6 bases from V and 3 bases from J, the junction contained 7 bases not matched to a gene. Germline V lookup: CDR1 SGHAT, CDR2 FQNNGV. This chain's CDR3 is CASRPFRGGYEQYF. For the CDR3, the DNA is TGTGCCAGCAGGCCATTCCGGGGGGGCTACGAGCAGTACTTC.

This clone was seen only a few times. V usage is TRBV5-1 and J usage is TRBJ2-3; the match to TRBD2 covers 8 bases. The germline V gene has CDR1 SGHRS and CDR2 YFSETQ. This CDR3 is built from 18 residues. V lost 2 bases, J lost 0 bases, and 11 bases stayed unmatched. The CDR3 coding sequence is TGCGCCAGCAGCTTATTTGGTAGCGGGGCAACTAGCACAGATACGCAGTATTTT. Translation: CASSLFGSGATSTDTQYF.

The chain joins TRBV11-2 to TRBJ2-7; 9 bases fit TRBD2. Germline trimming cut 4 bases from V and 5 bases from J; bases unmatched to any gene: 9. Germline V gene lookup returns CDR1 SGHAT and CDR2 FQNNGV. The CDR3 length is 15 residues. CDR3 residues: CASSSTERGADEQYF. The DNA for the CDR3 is TGTGCCAGCAGCTCGACCGAGCGGGGGGCTGACGAGCAGTACTTC.

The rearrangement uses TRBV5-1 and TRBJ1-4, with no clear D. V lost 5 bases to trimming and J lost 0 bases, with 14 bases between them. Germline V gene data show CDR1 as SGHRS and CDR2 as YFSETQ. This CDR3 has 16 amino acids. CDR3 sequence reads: CASSPLPGSTNEKLFF. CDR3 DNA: TGCGCCAGCAGTCCGCTTCCGGGATCAACTAATGAAAAACTGTTTTTT.

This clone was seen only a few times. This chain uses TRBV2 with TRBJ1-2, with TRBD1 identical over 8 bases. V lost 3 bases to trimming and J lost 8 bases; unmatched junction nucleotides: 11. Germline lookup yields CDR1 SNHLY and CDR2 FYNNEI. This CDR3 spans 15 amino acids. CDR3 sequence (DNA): TGTGCCAGCAGTGAGTTAGGACAGGGATTGGGCGGCTACACCTTC. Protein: CASSELGQGLGGYTF. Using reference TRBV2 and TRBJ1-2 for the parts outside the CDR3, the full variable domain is EPEVTQTPSHQVTQMGQEVILRCVPISNHLYFYWYRQILGQKVEFLVSFYNNEISEKSEIFDDQFSVERPDGSNFTLKIRSTKLEDSAMYFCASSELGQGLGGYTFGSGTRLTVV.

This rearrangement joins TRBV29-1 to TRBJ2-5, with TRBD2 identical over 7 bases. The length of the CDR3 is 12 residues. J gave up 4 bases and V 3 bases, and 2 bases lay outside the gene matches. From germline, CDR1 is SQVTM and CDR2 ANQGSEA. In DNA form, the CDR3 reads TGCAGCGTTGAGTGGGGGGGAGAGACCCAGTACTTC. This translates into CSVEWGGETQYF.

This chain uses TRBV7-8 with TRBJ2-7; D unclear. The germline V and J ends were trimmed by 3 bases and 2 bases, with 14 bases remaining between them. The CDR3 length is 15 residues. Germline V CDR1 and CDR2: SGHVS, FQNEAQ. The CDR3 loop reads CASSFHLGRTYEQYF. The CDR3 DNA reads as TGTGCCAGCAGCTTTCACCTAGGCAGAACCTACGAGCAGTACTTC. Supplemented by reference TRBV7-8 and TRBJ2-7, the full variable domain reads GAGVSQSPRYKVAKRGQDVALRCDPISGHVSLFWYQQALGQGPEFLTYFQNEAQLDKSGLPSDRFFAERPEGSVSTLKIQRTQQEDSAVYLCASSFHLGRTYEQYFGPGTRLTVT.

CDR3 sequence: CASKGTGEVEKLFF. DNA of the CDR3: TGTGCCAGCAAAGGGACAGGGGAAGTTGAAAAACTGTTTTTT. The V gene is TRBV6-1, the J gene TRBJ1-4; 10 bases align to TRBD1. This CDR3 region has 14 residues. Germline V lookup: CDR1 MNHNS, CDR2 SASEGT. Trimming removed 7 bases from V and 7 bases from J; junction bases left unmatched: 6.